This TCR beta chain was sequenced for a study of blood T cell repertoires in COVID-19. Across the whole study: The United States, Italy and Spain provided the acute and convalescent COVID-19 samples.

Generated by immunoSEQ multiplex PCR, the TCRdb table keeps only in-frame clones and is missing some. The data contain 250,000 to 350,000 clones, approximately 90% of them singletons. This CDR3 region has 13 residues. Per germline, CDR1 SQVTM and CDR2 ANQGSEA. The V and J ends lost 7 bases and 0 bases, in that order; junction bases with no gene match: 5. The source is a woman in her fifties or sixties who had recovered from COVID-19. Material: peripheral blood. This chain uses TRBV29-1 with TRBJ1-1, with 7 positions matching TRBD1. DNA for the CDR3: TGCAGCGGGAGCAGGGGGATGAACACTGAAGCTTTCTTT. It encodes CSGSRGMNTEAFF.